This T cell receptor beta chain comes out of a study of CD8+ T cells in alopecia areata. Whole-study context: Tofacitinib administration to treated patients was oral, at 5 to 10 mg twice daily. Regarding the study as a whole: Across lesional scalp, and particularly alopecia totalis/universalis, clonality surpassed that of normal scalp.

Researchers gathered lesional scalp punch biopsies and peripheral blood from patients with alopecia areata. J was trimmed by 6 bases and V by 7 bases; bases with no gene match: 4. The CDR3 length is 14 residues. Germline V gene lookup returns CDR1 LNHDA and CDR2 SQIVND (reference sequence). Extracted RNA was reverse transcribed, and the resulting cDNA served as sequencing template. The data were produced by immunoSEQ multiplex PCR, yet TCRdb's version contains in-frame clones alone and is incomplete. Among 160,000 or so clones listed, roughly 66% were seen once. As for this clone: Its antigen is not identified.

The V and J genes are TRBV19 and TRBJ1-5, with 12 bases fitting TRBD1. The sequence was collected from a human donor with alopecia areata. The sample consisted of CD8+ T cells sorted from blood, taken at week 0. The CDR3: CASIWDRGPQPQHF. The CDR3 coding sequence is TGTGCCAGTATCTGGGACAGGGGGCCTCAGCCCCAGCATTTT.